One and the same sample provided the 25 T cell receptor beta chains below, sequenced in a study of T-cell reconstitution after alpha-beta-depleted transplantation in children. The authors prepared the TCRbeta library with unique molecular identifiers. TCRdb re-derived calls from the PCR reads in MiXCR, one entry per CDR3 protein. This table has about 260,000 distinct CDR3 sequences, roughly 8% appearing once. This material consisted of PBMCs, mostly from graft donor cells, taken 180 days after TCRalphabeta/CD19-depleted stem cell transplant. The source of these receptors is a male patient younger than 18 who had a stem cell transplant for acute lymphoblastic leukemia, so the T cells may come from the graft donor.

This clonotype appeared many times. The genes are TRBV6-1 and TRBJ1-2; 10 bases fit TRBD1. Germline trimming cut 6 bases from V and 8 bases from J; bases unmatched to any gene: 12. The CDR3 sequence is 15 residues long. Germline V gene sequence: CDR1 MNHNS, CDR2 SASEGT. The chain's CDR3 is CASRHPLTGGAGYTF. DNA for the CDR3: TGTGCCAGCAGACACCCGCTGACAGGGGGCGCCGGCTACACCTTC.

In this sample, this clonotype turned up many times. CDR3 sequence (DNA): TGCGCCAGCAGCCAAGCCCAGATTGCAACTAATGAAAAACTGTTTTTT. Translation: CASSQAQIATNEKLFF. V usage is TRBV4-1 and J usage is TRBJ1-4; no firm D call. The CDR3 spans 16 residues. Germline V lookup: CDR1 MGHRA, CDR2 YSYEKL. V lost 1 base and J 0 bases, leaving 9 bases between the germline ends.

This clonotype was recorded many times. The rearrangement joins TRBV27 to TRBJ1-1, with 7 bases aligning to TRBD1. This CDR3 is 16 amino acids long. Germline trimming cut 2 bases from V and 1 base from J; bases unmatched to any gene: 7. Germline CDR1 and CDR2: MNHEY and SMNVEV (reference sequence). Written as DNA, the CDR3 is TGTGCCAGCAGTTTAACCAGGGGGTTAGGGAACACTGAAGCTTTCTTT. It yields the protein CASSLTRGLGNTEAFF.

This clonotype was counted at least ten times. The chain carries TRBV5-1 and TRBJ1-1, with TRBD1 as a possible D gene (5 bases). Germline CDR1 reads SGHRS; CDR2 reads YFSETQ. There are 14 residues in the CDR3. V lost 0 bases to trimming and J lost 5 bases, with 11 bases between them. This CDR3 reads CASSLEQGRTEAFF. The CDR3 nucleotides read TGCGCCAGCAGCTTGGAGCAGGGAAGGACTGAAGCTTTCTTT.

This clonotype appeared many times. The V call is TRBV7-9, the J call TRBJ1-6; 7 bases are a match to TRBD1. The CDR3 contains 15 residues. Losses at the gene ends were 5 bases for V and 6 bases for J; bases not matched to a gene: 7. CDR1 is SEHNR and CDR2 is FQNEAQ in the germline V gene (reference sequence). In DNA form, the CDR3 reads TGTGCCAGCAGCCCCCCCGACAGGGCTAATTCACCCCTCCACTTT. It is translated as CASSPPDRANSPLHF.

The sample holds many counts of this clonotype. This sequence joins TRBV14 and TRBJ2-1, with TRBD1 matching 10 bases. The V gene's germline CDR1 is SGHDN and CDR2 FVKESK. The CDR3 length is 15 residues. V shed 4 bases, J shed 5 bases, and the junction held 5 bases outside the gene matches. DNA for the CDR3: TGTGCCAGCAGCCTCGGGACAGGGGAACACAATGAGCAGTTCTTC. Amino acids: CASSLGTGEHNEQFF.

This clonotype appeared many times. V is TRBV3-1 and J is TRBJ2-5; 9 nucleotides line up with TRBD1. This CDR3 comprises 15 residues. CDR1 is LGHDT and CDR2 is YNNKEL in the germline V gene (reference sequence). V trimming: 2 bases; J trimming: 5 bases; junction bases outside the gene matches: 6. The CDR3 nucleotides are TGTGCCAGCAGCCAACGTGGGACAGGGCTGGAGACCCAGTACTTC. This sequence encodes CASSQRGTGLETQYF.

CDR3 coding DNA: TGCAGCGTAGTTTCCAGGGGCGGCTACACCTTC. Its protein product is CSVVSRGGYTF. This chain joins TRBV29-1 and TRBJ1-2; a weak D match, TRBD1 (6 bases). There are 11 residues in the CDR3. V dropped 6 bases and J dropped 8 bases, with 13 bases sitting between them. CDR1 and CDR2 from the germline V gene are SQVTM and ANQGSEA.

This clonotype was seen many times. V and J are TRBV6-5 and TRBJ2-5, with D unclear. The CDR3 sequence is 14 residues long. Germline CDR1 and CDR2: MNHEY and SVGAGI. The V and J ends lost 3 bases and 1 base respectively, with 9 bases between them. The CDR3 region has the DNA TGTGCCAGCAGTTATTGGCGGACCCAAGAGACCCAGTACTTC. Translating it yields CASSYWRTQETQYF.

This clonotype was seen many times. The rearrangement links TRBV29-1 to TRBJ2-1; unclear D gene. CDR3 length: 16 amino acids. The germline CDR1 and CDR2 sequences are SQVTM and ANQGSEA. The V end was cut by 3 bases, the J end by 1 base, with 16 bases between. The CDR3 DNA sequence: TGCAGCGTTGACCTTGGACGAGGCCCTTCCTACAATGAGCAGTTCTTC. Encoded protein: CSVDLGRGPSYNEQFF.

In its sample, this clonotype was seen many times. The chain combines TRBV19 with TRBJ2-6, with D perhaps TRBD1 (5 bases). The CDR3 extends over 16 amino acids. Deletions cut 0 bases from V and 2 bases from J, with 8 bases between. CDR1 and CDR2 from the germline V gene are LNHDA and SQIVND (reference sequence). The chain's CDR3 is CASSIERGTGANVLTF. The CDR3 DNA follows: TGTGCCAGTAGTATAGAAAGGGGAACTGGGGCCAACGTCCTGACTTTC.

The table lists this clonotype with many counts. The J gene is TRBJ1-1, the V gene TRBV12-3 or TRBV12-4; D perhaps matches TRBD1 (5 bases). CDR3 length: 13 residues. The V gene lost 5 bases and the J gene lost 2 bases, with 9 bases spanning the gap. CDR3 in amino acids: CASSDSLNTEAFF. CDR3 nucleotides: TGTGCCAGCAGTGACAGTCTAAACACTGAAGCTTTCTTT.

This clonotype was found many times. V and J are TRBV5-1 and TRBJ2-2, with a possible D match to TRBD2 (6 bases). V lost 5 bases, J lost 0 bases, and 8 bases lay in between. The CDR3 runs 14 residues. The germline V gene encodes CDR1 SGHRS and CDR2 YFSETQ. The CDR3, as DNA: TGCGCCAGCAGGAGGGAGGCGAACACCGGGGAGCTGTTTTTT. This codes for CASRREANTGELFF. The full variable domain, in which reference TRBV5-1 and TRBJ2-2 provide the parts outside the CDR3, is KAGVTQTPRYLIKTRGQQVTLSCSPISGHRSVSWYQQTPGQGLQFLFEYFSETQRNKGNFPGRFSGRQFSNSRSEMNVSTLELGDSALYLCASRREANTGELFFGEGSRLTVL.

This clonotype was counted many times. This rearrangement joins TRBV7-2 to TRBJ2-7; possibly TRBD1 for D (5 bases). CDR1 and CDR2 from the germline V gene are SGHTA and FQGNSA. V was clipped by 2 bases and J by 2 bases, with 13 bases between them. This CDR3 is built from 15 residues. CDR3 sequence reads: CASSLNRFQTYEQYF. In DNA, the CDR3 is TGTGCCAGCAGCTTAAACAGGTTCCAGACCTACGAGCAGTACTTC.

In the case of this clonotype: One base away lies a much larger clone, so this may be a sequencing read error. This chain uses TRBV24-1 with TRBJ2-2; 8 bases are shared with TRBD1. Germline CDR1 and CDR2: KGHDR and SFDVKD. The CDR3 is 19 residues long. The CDR3 bases are TGTGCCACCGGTGATTTGTACCGGGACAGGTCGTCCAACACCGGGGAGCTGTTTTTT. It specifies CATGDLYRDRSSNTGELFF.

This clonotype was observed at least ten times. The V and J genes are TRBV12-3 or TRBV12-4 and TRBJ1-2, with 8 bases lining up with TRBD1. The V segment lost 5 bases and the J segment 0 bases; nucleotides outside the gene matches: 5. The CDR3 totals 15 residues. CDR3 nucleotide sequence: TGTGCCAGCAGTCGTCAGGGGGCCCCTAACTATGGCTACACCTTC. This codes for CASSRQGAPNYGYTF.

This clonotype was seen ten or more times. The chain employs TRBV18 and TRBJ2-3; D gene unclear. CDR1 and CDR2 (germline): KGHSH, LQKENI. The CDR3 contains 12 residues. Trimming took off 2 bases at V and 8 bases at J, with 8 bases between the two ends. The chain's CDR3 is CASSPILSTQYF. The DNA of the CDR3 is TGTGCCAGCTCACCAATACTAAGTACGCAGTATTTT.

This clonotype was detected once. A clone one base away is much larger, so this may be a read error. The chain couples TRBV5-1 to TRBJ2-2; D is uncertain. The germline gives CDR1 SGHRS, CDR2 YFSETQ. The CDR3 consists of 14 residues. The CDR3 here is CAGSFNSLAGELFF. The DNA of the CDR3 is TGCGCCGGCAGCTTTAATTCGCTAGCCGGGGAGCTGTTTTTT.

This clonotype was picked up many times. The rearrangement uses TRBV28 and TRBJ2-2; tentative D call: TRBD2 (5 bases). This CDR3 has 15 amino acids. V was clipped by 5 bases and J by 5 bases, with 15 bases between them. Germline V lookup: CDR1 MDHEN, CDR2 SYDVKM. CDR3 in amino acids: CASSPDWARTGELFF. The DNA for the CDR3 is TGTGCCAGCAGTCCGGACTGGGCGAGGACCGGGGAGCTGTTTTTT. Variable domain in full (rest from reference TRBV28 and TRBJ2-2): DVKVTQSSRYLVKRTGEKVFLECVQDMDHENMFWYRQDPGLGLRLIYFSYDVKMKEKGDIPEGYSVSREKKERFSLILESASTNQTSMYLCASSPDWARTGELFFGEGSRLTVL.

This clonotype came up a few times. The rearrangement joins TRBV6-2 or TRBV6-3 to TRBJ2-2; 8 bases are a match to TRBD2. This CDR3 is built from 17 residues. Germline lookup yields CDR1 MNHEY and CDR2 SVGEGT. The J segment lost 2 bases and the V segment lost 6 bases, leaving 11 bases of the junction unmatched. The CDR3 loop reads CASSFIPGLVNTGELFF. In nucleotides, the CDR3 is TGTGCCAGCAGCTTCATTCCGGGACTAGTAAACACCGGGGAGCTGTTTTTT.

Regarding this clonotype: This may be a read error: a much more frequent sequence differs by one nucleotide. It is likely a read error, because the conserved phenylalanine at the end of the CDR3 is missing. This chain's CDR3 is CATSRDSGADTQYS. The DNA for the CDR3 is TGTGCCACCAGCAGAGACTCGGGGGCAGATACGCAGTATTCT. V usage is TRBV15 and J usage is TRBJ2-3, with a tentative D call TRBD2 (6 bases). V dropped 0 bases and J dropped 4 bases, with 8 bases sitting between them. This CDR3 comprises 14 residues. From germline, CDR1 is LNHNV and CDR2 YYDKDF (reference sequence).

Only one count was recorded for this clonotype. Possible read error: a much larger clone is one base away. The CDR3 end shows no conserved phenylalanine or tryptophan, and so a read error is likely. The chain links TRBV6-1 to TRBJ1-2; maybe TRBD1 (6 bases). The length of the CDR3 is 13 residues. CDR1 is MNHNS and CDR2 is SASEGT in the germline V gene. The V and J ends lost 5 bases and 2 bases respectively, with 9 bases between them. This chain's CDR3 is CASSRTENYGYTS. CDR3 bases: TGTGCCAGCAGTCGGACAGAAAACTATGGCTACACCTCC.

Comment on this clonotype: The junction shows a germline mismatch at one end, possibly a read error. The chain carries TRBV12-3 or TRBV12-4 and TRBJ1-2; weak D call: TRBD1 (5 bases). The CDR3 extends over 13 amino acids. CDR3 sequence reads: CASSLGTGRGYNF. In DNA, the CDR3 is TGTGCCAGCAGTTTAGGCACAGGTAGAGGCTACAACTTC.

The rearrangement uses TRBV18 and TRBJ2-7; D possibly uses TRBD1 or TRBD2 (5 bases each). The CDR3 totals 14 residues. Germline-derived CDR1 and CDR2 are KGHSH and LQKENI. Deletions cut 9 bases from V and 2 bases from J, with 17 bases between. In DNA form, the CDR3 reads TGTGCCAGGCCCCCCGGGACGGGTGCCTACGAGCAGTACTTC. Amino acid sequence: CARPPGTGAYEQYF.

This clonotype was found a few times. The J gene is TRBJ2-5, the V gene TRBV6-1; perhaps TRBD2 as D (5 bases). CDR1 and CDR2 from the germline V gene are MNHNS and SASEGT. There are 14 residues in the CDR3. V shed 7 bases and J shed 1 base, with 13 bases lying between them. DNA of the CDR3: TGTGCCAGCAAACGCGGGCAGACCCAAGAGACCCAGTACTTC. This translates into CASKRGQTQETQYF.